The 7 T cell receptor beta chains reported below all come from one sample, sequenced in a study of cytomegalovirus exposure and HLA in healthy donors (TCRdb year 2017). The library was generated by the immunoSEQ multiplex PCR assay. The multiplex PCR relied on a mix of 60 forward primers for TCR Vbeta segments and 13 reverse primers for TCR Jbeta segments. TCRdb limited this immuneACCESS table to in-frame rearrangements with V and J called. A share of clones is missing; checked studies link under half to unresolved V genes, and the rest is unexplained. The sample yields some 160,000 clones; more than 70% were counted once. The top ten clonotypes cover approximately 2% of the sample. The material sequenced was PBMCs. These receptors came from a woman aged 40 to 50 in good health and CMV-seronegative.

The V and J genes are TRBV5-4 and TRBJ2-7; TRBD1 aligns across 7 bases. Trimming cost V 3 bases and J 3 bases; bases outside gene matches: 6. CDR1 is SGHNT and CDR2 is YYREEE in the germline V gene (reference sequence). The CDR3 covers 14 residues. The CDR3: CASSYPGQYYEQYF. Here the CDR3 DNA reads TGTGCCAGCAGCTACCCGGGACAGTACTACGAGCAGTACTTC.

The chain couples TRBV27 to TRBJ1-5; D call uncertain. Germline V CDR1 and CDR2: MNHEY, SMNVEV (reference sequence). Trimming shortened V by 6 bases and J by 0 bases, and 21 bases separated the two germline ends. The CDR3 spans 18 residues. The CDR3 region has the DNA TGTGCCAGCAGCCCGATCGACGACTCTTCTTATAGCAATCAGCCCCAGCATTTT. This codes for CASSPIDDSSYSNQPQHF.

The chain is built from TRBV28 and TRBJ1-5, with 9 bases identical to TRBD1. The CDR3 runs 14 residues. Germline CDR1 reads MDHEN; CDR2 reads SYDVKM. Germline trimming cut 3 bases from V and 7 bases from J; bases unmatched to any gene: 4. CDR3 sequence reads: CASSFWDREQPQHF. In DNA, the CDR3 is TGTGCCAGCAGTTTCTGGGACAGGGAACAGCCCCAGCATTTT.

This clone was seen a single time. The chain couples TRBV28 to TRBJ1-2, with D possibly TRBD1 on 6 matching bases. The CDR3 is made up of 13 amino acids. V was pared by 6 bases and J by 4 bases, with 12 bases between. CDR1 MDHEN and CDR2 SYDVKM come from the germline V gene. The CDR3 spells CASRPTGTYGYTF. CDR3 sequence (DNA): TGTGCCAGCAGGCCAACAGGGACCTATGGCTACACCTTC.

CDR3 nucleotide sequence: TGTGCCAGCAGACTGACTAGCGGGGGGGCCTACAATGAGCAGTTCTTC. Translation gives CASRLTSGGAYNEQFF. The V and J genes are TRBV2 and TRBJ2-1; 14 bases agree with TRBD2. Losses at the gene ends were 6 bases for V and 2 bases for J; bases not matched to a gene: 3. The germline gives CDR1 SNHLY, CDR2 FYNNEI. The CDR3 runs 16 residues. Based on the CDR3 plus reference TRBV2 and TRBJ2-1, the full variable domain is EPEVTQTPSHQVTQMGQEVILRCVPISNHLYFYWYRQILGQKVEFLVSFYNNEISEKSEIFDDQFSVERPDGSNFTLKIRSTKLEDSAMYFCASRLTSGGAYNEQFFGPGTRLTVL.

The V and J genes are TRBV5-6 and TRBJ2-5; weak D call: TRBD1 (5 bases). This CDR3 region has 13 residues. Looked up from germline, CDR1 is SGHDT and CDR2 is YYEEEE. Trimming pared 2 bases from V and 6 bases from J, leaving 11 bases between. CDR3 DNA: TGTGCCAGCAGCTTAGGGGTGGGGAAGACCCAGTACTTC. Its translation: CASSLGVGKTQYF.

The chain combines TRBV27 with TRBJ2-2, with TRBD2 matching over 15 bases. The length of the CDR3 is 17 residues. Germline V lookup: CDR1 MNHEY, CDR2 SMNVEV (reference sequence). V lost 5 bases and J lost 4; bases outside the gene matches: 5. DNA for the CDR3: TGTGCCAGCAGTGGACTAGCGGGGGGGCTAGGCACCGGGGAGCTGTTTTTT. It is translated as CASSGLAGGLGTGELFF.